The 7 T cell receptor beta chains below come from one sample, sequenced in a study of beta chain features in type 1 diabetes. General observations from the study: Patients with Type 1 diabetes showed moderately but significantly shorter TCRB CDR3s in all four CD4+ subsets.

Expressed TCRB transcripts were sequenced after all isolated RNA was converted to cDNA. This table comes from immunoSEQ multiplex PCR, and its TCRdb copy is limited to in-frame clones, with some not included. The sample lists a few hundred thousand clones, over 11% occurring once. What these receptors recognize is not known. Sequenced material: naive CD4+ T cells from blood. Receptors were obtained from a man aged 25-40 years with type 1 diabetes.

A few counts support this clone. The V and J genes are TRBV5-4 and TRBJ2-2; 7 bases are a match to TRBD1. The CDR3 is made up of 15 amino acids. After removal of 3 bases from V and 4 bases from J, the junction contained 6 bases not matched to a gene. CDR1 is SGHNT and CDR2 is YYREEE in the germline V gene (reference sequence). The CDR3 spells CASSSNTGATGELFF. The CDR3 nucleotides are TGTGCCAGCAGCTCCAACACAGGGGCCACCGGGGAGCTGTTTTTT. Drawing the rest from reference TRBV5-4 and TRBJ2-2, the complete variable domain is ETGVTQSPTHLIKTRGQQVTLRCSSQSGHNTVSWYQQALGQGPQFIFQYYREEENGRGNFPPRFSGLQFPNYSSELNVNALELDDSALYLCASSSNTGATGELFFGEGSRLTVL.

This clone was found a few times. The CDR3 coding sequence is TGTGCCAGCAGTTCAACCCCCGGGACTAAGATGAGGGTACAGTTCTTC. Translating gives CASSSTPGTKMRVQFF. V and J are TRBV6-5 and TRBJ2-1, with 7 bases aligning to TRBD2. After removal of 4 bases from V and 13 bases from J, the junction contained 19 bases not matched to a gene. The V gene's germline CDR1 is MNHEY and CDR2 SVGAGI. CDR3 length: 16 amino acids.

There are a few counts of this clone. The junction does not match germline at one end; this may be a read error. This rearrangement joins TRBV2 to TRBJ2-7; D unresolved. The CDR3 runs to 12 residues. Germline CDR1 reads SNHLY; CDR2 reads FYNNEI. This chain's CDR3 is CASSEYSSEQYF. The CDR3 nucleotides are TGTGCCAGCAGTGAATACTCCTCCGAGCAGTACTTC.

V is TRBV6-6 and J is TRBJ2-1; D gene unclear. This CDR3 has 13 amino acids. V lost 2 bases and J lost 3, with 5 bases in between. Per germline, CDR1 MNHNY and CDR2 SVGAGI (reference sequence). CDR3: CASSYLVYNEQFF. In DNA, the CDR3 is TGTGCCAGCAGTTACCTAGTCTACAATGAGCAGTTCTTC.

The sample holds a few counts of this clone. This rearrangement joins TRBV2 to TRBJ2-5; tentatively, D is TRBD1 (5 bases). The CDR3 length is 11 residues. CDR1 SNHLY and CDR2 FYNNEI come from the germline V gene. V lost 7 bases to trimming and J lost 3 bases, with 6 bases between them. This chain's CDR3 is CASKGEETQYF. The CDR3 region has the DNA TGTGCCAGCAAAGGGGAAGAGACCCAGTACTTC.

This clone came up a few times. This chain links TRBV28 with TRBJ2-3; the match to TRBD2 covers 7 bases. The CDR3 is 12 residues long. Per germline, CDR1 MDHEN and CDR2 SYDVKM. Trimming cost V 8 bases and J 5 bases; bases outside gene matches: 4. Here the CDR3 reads CASGGDIDTQYF. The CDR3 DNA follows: TGTGCCAGCGGGGGGGATATAGATACGCAGTATTTT.

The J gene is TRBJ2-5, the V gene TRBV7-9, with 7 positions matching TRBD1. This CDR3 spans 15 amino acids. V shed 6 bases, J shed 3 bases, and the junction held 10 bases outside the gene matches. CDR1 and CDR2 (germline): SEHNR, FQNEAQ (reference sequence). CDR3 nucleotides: TGTGCCAGCAGGTTAAGGGGACAGACTAAAGAGACCCAGTACTTC. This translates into CASRLRGQTKETQYF.